The 17 T cell receptor beta chains below were found in one sample sequenced in a study of cytomegalovirus exposure and HLA in healthy donors. Clones were sequenced by immunoSEQ multiplex PCR, and TCRdb holds only the in-frame ones, with some missing. The data show roughly 60,000 clones, just over 90% seen once. Sequenced: PBMCs. Receptors originate from a woman aged 18 to 35 in good health and CMV-seronegative.

The count of this clone is one. The rearrangement joins TRBV5-1 to TRBJ1-3, with D possibly TRBD1 on 6 matching bases. This CDR3 is 16 amino acids long. Germline CDR1 SGHRS, CDR2 YFSETQ. The V end lost 4 bases, the J end lost 1 base, and 15 bases lay between the germline ends. The CDR3 here is CASSTNRADSGNTIYF. The CDR3, as DNA: TGCGCCAGCAGCACCAACAGGGCTGATTCTGGAAACACCATATATTTT.

The chain couples TRBV6-1 to TRBJ2-2; tentatively, D is TRBD2 (5 bases). This CDR3 comprises 15 residues. Trimming cost V 3 bases and J 3 bases, with 11 bases left between them. CDR1 and CDR2 (germline): MNHNS, SASEGT. CDR3 in amino acids: CASSELSGDTGELFF. CDR3 nucleotide sequence: TGTGCCAGCAGTGAGTTGTCCGGGGACACCGGGGAGCTGTTTTTT.

This chain joins TRBV18 and TRBJ2-5, with D tentatively TRBD2 (6 bases). Trimming removed 4 bases from V and 3 bases from J, with 18 bases in between. Per the germline V gene, CDR1 is KGHSH and CDR2 is LQKENI. The CDR3 is 16 amino acids. In DNA form, the CDR3 reads TGTGCCAGCTCACGAAACGGCGCGGGGATCGAAGAGACCCAGTACTTC. It translates to CASSRNGAGIEETQYF.

The chain is built from TRBV29-1 and TRBJ2-2; D is possibly TRBD2 (7 bases). V was pared by 6 bases and J by 2 bases, with 22 bases between. Germline values: CDR1 SQVTM, CDR2 ANQGSEA. The CDR3 totals 17 residues. CDR3 nucleotides: TGCAGCGTCGGAGGGGGGGCCCGGACGGATAACACCGGGGAGCTGTTTTTT. Its protein product is CSVGGGARTDNTGELFF.

V gene TRBV28 combines with J gene TRBJ1-2; the match to TRBD1 covers 8 bases. This CDR3 region has 13 residues. Trimming removed 10 bases from V and 3 bases from J; junction bases left unmatched: 7. The germline gives CDR1 MDHEN, CDR2 SYDVKM. CDR3 sequence: CATIGQGDYGYTF. The CDR3 coding sequence is TGTGCCACCATCGGACAGGGCGACTATGGCTACACCTTC.

This chain connects TRBV7-9 to TRBJ2-1, with a weak D call TRBD1 (5 bases). Germline CDR1 is SEHNR and CDR2 is FQNEAQ (reference sequence). Deletions cut 4 bases from V and 5 bases from J, with 12 bases between. This CDR3 region has 14 residues. The CDR3 DNA reads as TGTGCCAGCAGCTCGGACACTACTCACAATGAGCAGTTCTTC. Its protein is CASSSDTTHNEQFF.

This clone occurred once. The chain couples TRBV5-4 to TRBJ2-5, with D perhaps matching TRBD1 (6 bases). The CDR3 runs 14 residues. CDR1 and CDR2 from the germline V gene are SGHNT and YYREEE (reference sequence). V was clipped by 2 bases and J by 2 bases, with 10 bases between them. The CDR3 nucleotides read TGTGCCAGCAGCTTCGGACAGATACAAGAGACCCAGTACTTC. This translates into CASSFGQIQETQYF.

The rearrangement joins TRBV30 to TRBJ2-7; no clear D. Germline assignment: CDR1 GTSNPN and CDR2 SVGIG (reference sequence). Trimming removed 0 bases at V and 8 bases at J, with 20 bases between. The CDR3 sequence is 15 residues long. CDR3 sequence (DNA): TGTGCCTGGAGTGTACGATTTCGTGCAGAAACGAAGCAGTACTTC. It is translated as CAWSVRFRAETKQYF.

Written as DNA, the CDR3 is TGTGCCAGCAGCTCTTCCATCGACAGGCGTCCATTTACTAACTATGGCTACACCTTC. Its protein product is CASSSSIDRRPFTNYGYTF. The J gene is TRBJ1-2, the V gene TRBV7-9; D perhaps matches TRBD1 (6 bases). The CDR3 has 19 amino acids. V lost 4 bases and J lost 0, with 24 bases in between. The germline V gene encodes CDR1 SEHNR and CDR2 FQNEAQ (reference sequence).

The chain links TRBV7-2 to TRBJ1-4, with a tentative D call TRBD1 (6 bases). CDR1 and CDR2 (germline): SGHTA, FQGNSA. Trimming stripped 4 bases from V and 7 bases from J, with 13 bases between. This CDR3 region has 14 residues. CDR3 nucleotides: TGTGCCAGCAGCTCCAGGGGCTTCGGTGAAAAACTGTTTTTT. This gives the protein CASSSRGFGEKLFF. The variable domain in full, completed from reference TRBV7-2 and TRBJ1-4, reads GAGVSQSPSNKVTEKGKDVELRCDPISGHTALYWYRQSLGQGLEFLIYFQGNSAPDKSGLPSDRFSAERTGGSVSTLTIQRTQQEDSAVYLCASSSRGFGEKLFFGSGTQLSVL.

The chain joins TRBV5-1 to TRBJ1-1, with D possibly matching TRBD1 (5 bases). Germline CDR1 SGHRS, CDR2 YFSETQ. The CDR3 is 16 amino acids. V shed 4 bases and J shed 0 bases, with 16 bases lying between them. The CDR3 coding sequence is TGCGCCAGCAGCCCGGAGGTTTGGGGGGTGAACACTGAAGCTTTCTTT. Protein sequence: CASSPEVWGVNTEAFF. Using reference TRBV5-1 and TRBJ1-1 for the parts outside the CDR3, the full variable domain is KAGVTQTPRYLIKTRGQQVTLSCSPISGHRSVSWYQQTPGQGLQFLFEYFSETQRNKGNFPGRFSGRQFSNSRSEMNVSTLELGDSALYLCASSPEVWGVNTEAFFGQGTRLTVV.

The CDR3 is CASSSRTGQDTQYF. The CDR3, as DNA: TGTGCCAGCAGCTCAAGGACAGGGCAGGATACGCAGTATTTT. The chain joins TRBV11-2 to TRBJ2-3; 8 nucleotides match TRBD1. Losses at the gene ends were 4 bases for V and 6 bases for J; bases not matched to a gene: 6. CDR1 and CDR2 (germline): SGHAT, FQNNGV. This CDR3 contains 14 residues.

V is TRBV7-9 and J is TRBJ1-3; 7 bases match TRBD1. Trimming at V came to 4 bases and at J to 0 bases, leaving 6 bases not matched to a gene. This CDR3 is built from 16 residues. In germline, CDR1 is SEHNR, CDR2 FQNEAQ (reference sequence). CDR3 loop: CASSSGQVVSGNTIYF. The CDR3 bases are TGTGCCAGCAGCTCCGGACAGGTCGTCTCTGGAAACACCATATATTTT.

This chain links TRBV4-1 with TRBJ1-4, with TRBD1 identical over 10 bases. The germline V gene encodes CDR1 MGHRA and CDR2 YSYEKL. Losses at the gene ends were 3 bases for V and 6 bases for J; bases not matched to a gene: 4. The CDR3 is 15 residues long. This CDR3 reads CASSHWDRGDEKLFF. CDR3 nucleotide sequence: TGCGCCAGCAGCCACTGGGACAGGGGTGATGAAAAACTGTTTTTT.

This clone showed up just once. This chain's CDR3 is CASSSLGSGRETQYF. CDR3 sequence (DNA): TGTGCCAGCAGCTCTCTCGGTAGCGGGAGGGAGACCCAGTACTTC. The chain recombines TRBV7-2 with TRBJ2-5; 10 bases are a match to TRBD2. In germline, CDR1 is SGHTA, CDR2 FQGNSA. V shed 4 bases and J 5 bases; nucleotides not matched to a gene: 7. The CDR3 has 15 amino acids.

The chain recombines TRBV27 with TRBJ1-5; D is unresolved. V was clipped by 3 bases and J by 0 bases, with 6 bases between them. Germline V CDR1 and CDR2: MNHEY, SMNVEV (reference sequence). The CDR3 length is 14 residues. Written as DNA, the CDR3 is TGTGCCAGCAGTTTTCGGGATAGCAATCAGCCCCAGCATTTT. As protein: CASSFRDSNQPQHF.

The chain combines TRBV7-9 with TRBJ2-4, with 7 bases matching TRBD1. The CDR3 runs 13 residues. After removal of 4 bases from V and 9 bases from J, the junction contained 6 bases not matched to a gene. Germline CDR1 is SEHNR and CDR2 is FQNEAQ (reference sequence). The CDR3 nucleotides read TGTGCCAGCAGCTCCCTAGGGGGCTCCATTCAGTACTTC. It yields the protein CASSSLGGSIQYF.